Following are 8 T cell receptor beta chains from one sample sequenced in a study of CD8 T cells in Susac syndrome. With random hexamers, roughly 0.45 to 1 ug RNA was reverse transcribed. MiXCR, applied by TCRdb to the immunoSEQ multiplex PCR reads, yields one record per CDR3 protein. The sample lists approximately 120,000 distinct CDR3 sequences; around 95% were seen once. What was sequenced was CD8+ T cells from PBMCs. These receptors all come from a human donor with Susac syndrome.

This sequence joins TRBV4-1 and TRBJ1-2; D remains unclear. Trimming took 1 base from V and 4 from J, leaving 10 bases between them. Germline values: CDR1 MGHRA, CDR2 YSYEKL. The CDR3 contains 14 residues. CDR3 region: CASSQAVGGYGYTF. The CDR3 DNA follows: TGCGCCAGCAGCCAAGCAGTAGGCGGCTATGGCTACACCTTC.

V is TRBV11-2 and J is TRBJ2-7; tentatively, D is TRBD2 (6 bases). The CDR3 consists of 15 residues. V gave up 7 bases and J gave up 6 bases, with 22 bases separating them. Germline CDR1 reads SGHAT; CDR2 reads FQNNGV. The CDR3 region is CASTGFGDSMPEQYF. The CDR3 DNA sequence: TGTGCCAGCACCGGATTCGGGGACTCCATGCCCGAGCAGTACTTC.

The rearrangement uses TRBV6-5 and TRBJ1-6, with 7 bases that match TRBD1. Trimming took 3 bases from V and 14 from J; bases not matched to a gene: 10. This CDR3 spans 14 amino acids. Germline V gene sequence: CDR1 MNHEY, CDR2 SVGAGI. CDR3 coding DNA: TGTGCCAGCAGTTATCTGGCAGGGGGTGGGTCCCTCCACTTT. It encodes CASSYLAGGGSLHF.

This clonotype was recorded only once. The V gene is TRBV27, the J gene TRBJ2-5; 11 bases align to TRBD2. The V and J ends lost 5 bases and 5 bases, in that order; junction bases with no gene match: 7. This CDR3 is 15 amino acids long. The germline V gene has CDR1 MNHEY and CDR2 SMNVEV (reference sequence). This CDR3 reads CASSRERTSGETQYF. The CDR3 DNA is TGTGCCAGCAGTCGAGAAAGGACTAGCGGGGAGACCCAGTACTTC.

The chain joins TRBV27 to TRBJ1-2; D unclear. Per germline, CDR1 MNHEY and CDR2 SMNVEV (reference sequence). The CDR3 runs 14 residues. The V end was cut by 5 bases, the J end by 5 bases, with 15 bases between. Here the CDR3 reads CASSLRRFPYGYTF. For the CDR3, the DNA is TGTGCCAGCAGTCTCCGACGGTTCCCTTATGGCTACACCTTC.

The CDR3 DNA reads TGTGCCAGCAGCGTAGCGGGGGGGCATGAGACCCAGTACTTC. Translated: CASSVAGGHETQYF. The chain is built from TRBV9 and TRBJ2-5; 8 positions match TRBD2. Germline CDR1 and CDR2: SGDLS and YYNGEE. The V segment lost 0 bases and the J segment 5 bases; nucleotides outside the gene matches: 3. The CDR3 is 14 residues long.

The chain has TRBV3-1 and TRBJ2-1; D might be TRBD2 (6 bases). Trimming shortened V by 6 bases and J by 8 bases, and 20 bases separated the two germline ends. Looked up from germline, CDR1 is LGHDT and CDR2 is YNNKEL (reference sequence). CDR3 length equals 15 residues. The CDR3 DNA sequence: TGTGCCAGCAGTCGTCGGCGGGAAAGGGCCCATGAGCAGTTCTTC. This translates into CASSRRRERAHEQFF.

The V gene is TRBV7-2, the J gene TRBJ2-7; 9 bases line up with TRBD2. Germline-derived CDR1 and CDR2 are SGHTA and FQGNSA. V shed 2 bases and J 5 bases; nucleotides not matched to a gene: 7. This CDR3 is built from 15 residues. The CDR3 here is CASSLRASGIDEQYF. The CDR3 DNA sequence: TGTGCCAGCAGCTTAAGGGCTAGCGGGATCGACGAGCAGTACTTC.